This paragraph covers one T cell receptor (beta chain) sequence. In the study's own analysis: Quantification of nucleated cells was approximated via reference gene primer amplification. The protocol was immunoSEQ multiplex PCR, while the TCRdb copy is restricted to in-frame clones and leaves out a portion. V and J calls and clone size come straight from that table; D and trimming were deduced from the DNA. The repertoire holds about 190,000 clones, with about 86% as singletons. Trimming cost V 6 bases and J 4 bases; bases outside gene matches: 7. CDR1 MNHNY and CDR2 SVGAGI come from the germline V gene (reference sequence). There are 14 residues in the CDR3. The entry originates in a study of blood T cell repertoires in COVID-19. Study in general: The origin of the acute and convalescent COVID-19 samples was the United States, Italy and Spain. Sources were T cells, B-cell-depleted T cells, or PBMCs; the material itself was cDNA or gDNA.

This chain joins TRBV6-6 and TRBJ2-3; 7 bases line up with TRBD2. Sequencing was carried out using peripheral blood. The TCR was taken from a man in his fifties or sixties with active or convalescent COVID-19. CDR3 sequence: CASRTGAGADTQYF. CDR3 nucleotides: TGTGCCAGCAGAACCGGGGCGGGAGCAGATACGCAGTATTTT.